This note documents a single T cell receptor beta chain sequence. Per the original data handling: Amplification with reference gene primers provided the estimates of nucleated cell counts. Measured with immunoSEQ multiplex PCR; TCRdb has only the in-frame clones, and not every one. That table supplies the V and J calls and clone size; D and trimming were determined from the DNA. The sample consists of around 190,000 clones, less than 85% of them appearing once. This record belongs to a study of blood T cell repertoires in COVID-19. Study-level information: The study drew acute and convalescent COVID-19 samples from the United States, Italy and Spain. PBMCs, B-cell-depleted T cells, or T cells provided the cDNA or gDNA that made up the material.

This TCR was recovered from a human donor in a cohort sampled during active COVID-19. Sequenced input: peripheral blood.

This CDR3 is CASAQGLVYEQYF. The CDR3 nucleotides are TGTGCCAGCGCACAGGGGTTGGTCTACGAGCAGTACTTC. This chain joins TRBV19 and TRBJ2-7, with 7 bases lining up with TRBD1. Germline V gene lookup returns CDR1 LNHDA and CDR2 SQIVND (reference sequence). This CDR3 is built from 13 residues. The J segment lost 3 bases and the V segment lost 9 bases, leaving 8 bases of the junction unmatched. The entire variable domain, with the rest obtained from reference TRBV19 and TRBJ2-7, is as follows: DGGITQSPKYLFRKEGQNVTLSCEQNLNHDAMYWYRQDPGQGLRLIYYSQIVNDFQKGDIAEGYSVSREKKESFPLTVTSAQKNPTAFYLCASAQGLVYEQYFGPGTRLTVT.